This T cell receptor (beta chain) was recorded in a study of graft-versus-host responses after intestinal transplantation. The study's findings and limits: GvH clones turned up in recipient marrow; some had shown up first in ileum or blood. Patients who carried graft-donor T cell macrochimerism also had high graft-versus-host to host-versus-graft clonal ratios in their allografts.

The assay was immunoSEQ multiplex PCR, and TCRdb's table has in-frame clones only and misses some. Here the sample spans around 76,000 clones, around 96% being singletons. This CDR3 comprises 14 residues. The ends were cut back, 0 bases at V and 2 bases at J, with 6 bases in the middle. CDR1 and CDR2 from the germline V gene are WSHSY and SAAADI. This clone has only one observation. Antigen unknown. The V gene is TRBV10-2, the J gene TRBJ2-3, with unresolved D. Specimen: unstimulated CD8+ T cells sorted from spleen or lymph node cells, collected before intestinal transplant. The source is a human donor who received an intestinal transplant. The CDR3 loop reads CASSESDLTDTQYF. The CDR3 nucleotides are TGCGCCAGCAGTGAGTCGGACCTCACAGATACGCAGTATTTT.